The clone carrying this T cell receptor (beta chain) was seen a few times. Its antigen is not known. The germline V gene encodes CDR1 SGHVS and CDR2 FQNEAQ. The CDR3 length is 14 residues. Unmatched junction bases numbered 7, after V lost 5 bases and J lost 7 bases. With each sample, at least 5 micrograms of total RNA were extracted. These data come from a study of blood T cells in healthy people across ages. It was with a sample-barcoded 5' primer and a J-beta primer mix that a second PCR of about 6 to 12 cycles was run. From the 5' RACE reads, TCRdb called clonotypes with MiXCR, one entry per CDR3 protein. This sample carries hundreds of thousands of distinct CDR3 sequences, roughly 50% of them seen once, and the ten largest clones take roughly 40%. Study-wide results and limits: Researchers said unsorted PBMCs prevented a conclusive naive versus antigen-experienced comparison. In the absence of known donor CMV status, changes in expanded clonotypes were possibly confounded. Aged donors had fewer naive CD4+ cells and lower diversity than long-lived donors.

The chain is built from TRBV7-8 and TRBJ2-3; 9 bases are a match to TRBD2. The specimen was blood. The sequence came from a man of 80 years or more in good health. CDR3 coding DNA: TGTGCCAGCAGCCCAACTAGCGGGCCTAATACGCAGTATTTT. It is translated as CASSPTSGPNTQYF.